What follows are 25 T cell receptor beta chains derived from one specimen sequenced in a study of cytomegalovirus exposure and HLA in healthy donors. In the PCR, 60 Vbeta and 13 Jbeta primers were used. Measured with immunoSEQ multiplex PCR; TCRdb has only the in-frame clones, and not every one. Seen here are about 100,000 clones, about three fifths observed once, and the top ten hold 4.8%. Sequenced sample: PBMCs. These receptors originate from a human donor in good health.

This chain links TRBV5-8 with TRBJ1-5; the D is unclear. Germline V CDR1 and CDR2: SGHTS, YDEGEE. There are 16 residues in the CDR3. Trimming shortened V by 4 bases and J by 3 bases, and 17 bases separated the two germline ends. The CDR3 here is CASSPPSGVSNQPQHF. As DNA, the CDR3 is TGTGCCAGCAGCCCCCCTTCCGGGGTCTCCAATCAGCCCCAGCATTTT.

The rearrangement links TRBV11-1 to TRBJ1-1, with D possibly matching TRBD1 (6 bases). Trimming removed 1 base at V and 8 bases at J, with 11 bases between. The CDR3 length is 13 residues. Germline V gene sequence: CDR1 SGHAT, CDR2 FQDESV (reference sequence). This CDR3 reads CASSLDRASEAFF. The DNA for the CDR3 is TGTGCCAGCAGCTTAGACAGGGCCTCCGAAGCTTTCTTT.

The chain recombines TRBV6-5 with TRBJ2-7, with D perhaps TRBD1 (6 bases). The germline V gene has CDR1 MNHEY and CDR2 SVGAGI. The V and J ends lost 4 bases and 2 bases respectively, with 15 bases between them. The CDR3 contains 15 residues. As DNA, the CDR3 is TGTGCCAGCAGTTCCGCAGGGGCCCTCACCTACGAGCAGTACTTC. Residues: CASSSAGALTYEQYF.

The V and J genes are TRBV30 and TRBJ1-3; TRBD1 aligns across 7 bases. V was pared by 1 base and J by 0 bases, with 0 bases of the junction left unmatched. This CDR3 contains 14 residues. Looked up from germline, CDR1 is GTSNPN and CDR2 is SVGIG (reference sequence). CDR3 sequence: CAWSAGGSGNTIYF. CDR3 nucleotides: TGTGCCTGGAGTGCAGGGGGCTCTGGAAACACCATATATTTT.

The chain has TRBV7-9 and TRBJ2-5, with 11 nucleotides matching TRBD1. CDR1 SEHNR and CDR2 FQNEAQ come from the germline V gene (reference sequence). V dropped 5 bases and J dropped 5; count of bases not matched to a gene: 4. The CDR3 extends over 14 amino acids. Written as DNA, the CDR3 is TGTGCCAGCAGCCTGGGGACAGGGGGGGAGACCCAGTACTTC. It specifies CASSLGTGGETQYF.

CDR3 sequence (DNA): TGTGCCAGCAGTACGACTACGTCGAGCACTGAAGCTTTCTTT. Residues: CASSTTTSSTEAFF. This chain joins TRBV28 and TRBJ1-1; D gene uncertain. V was shortened by 5 bases and J by 4 bases, with 14 bases between the two germline ends. Per germline, CDR1 MDHEN and CDR2 SYDVKM. This CDR3 spans 14 amino acids.

The rearrangement links TRBV7-8 to TRBJ1-1; 8 bases align to TRBD1. V dropped 4 bases and J dropped 1; count of bases not matched to a gene: 2. The CDR3 consists of 14 residues. The germline CDR1 and CDR2 sequences are SGHVS and FQNEAQ. The CDR3 sequence: CASSSGTGNTEAFF. In nucleotides, the CDR3 is TGTGCCAGCAGCTCAGGGACAGGGAACACTGAAGCTTTCTTT.

V gene TRBV15 combines with J gene TRBJ2-7; the match to TRBD2 covers 9 bases. This CDR3 region has 15 residues. V was pared by 0 bases and J by 2 bases, with 2 bases of the junction left unmatched. Per the germline V gene, CDR1 is LNHNV and CDR2 is YYDKDF (reference sequence). CDR3 coding DNA: TGTGCCACCAGCAGAGAGGCTAGCGGGACCTACGAGCAGTACTTC. As protein: CATSREASGTYEQYF. Complete variable domain (other parts from reference TRBV15 and TRBJ2-7): DAMVIQNPRYQVTQFGKPVTLSCSQTLNHNVMYWYQQKSSQAPKLLFHYYDKDFNNEADTPDNFQSRRPNTSFCFLDIRSPGLGDTAMYLCATSREASGTYEQYFGPGTRLTVT.

This clone was seen only a few times. The chain employs TRBV5-1 and TRBJ2-5; D remains ambiguous. CDR3 length: 13 residues. Germline V gives CDR1 SGHRS, CDR2 YFSETQ. Deletions cut 0 bases from V and 1 base from J, with 4 bases between. CDR3 nucleotide sequence: TGCGCCAGCAGCTTGGGACTCCAAGAGACCCAGTACTTC. This codes for CASSLGLQETQYF. The full variable domain, rest sourced from reference TRBV5-1 and TRBJ2-5, is KAGVTQTPRYLIKTRGQQVTLSCSPISGHRSVSWYQQTPGQGLQFLFEYFSETQRNKGNFPGRFSGRQFSNSRSEMNVSTLELGDSALYLCASSLGLQETQYFGPGTRLLVL.

This clone was observed once. The chain links TRBV2 to TRBJ1-2; 8 bases match TRBD1. The germline V gene encodes CDR1 SNHLY and CDR2 FYNNEI. Germline trimming cut 7 bases from V and 3 bases from J; bases unmatched to any gene: 13. The CDR3 extends over 16 amino acids. The CDR3 DNA is TGTGCCAGCAACGCCGTAGGGACAGGAGCGGACTATGGCTACACCTTC. Its translation is CASNAVGTGADYGYTF.

This clone came up once. The V and J genes are TRBV4-1 and TRBJ2-3; TRBD2 matches 9 bases. Germline-derived CDR1 and CDR2 are MGHRA and YSYEKL. The ends lost 4 bases at V and 1 base at J; junction bases unmatched: 3. The CDR3 is made up of 15 amino acids. The CDR3 region is CASSLAGAGTDTQYF. The CDR3 coding sequence is TGCGCCAGCAGCCTAGCGGGAGCCGGCACAGATACGCAGTATTTT.

The chain uses TRBV6-1 and TRBJ2-7; tentatively, D is TRBD2 (5 bases). Germline-derived CDR1 and CDR2 are MNHNS and SASEGT. This CDR3 contains 12 residues. V lost 2 bases and J 6 bases, leaving 8 bases between the germline ends. The CDR3 sequence is CASSESGFEQYF. The CDR3 DNA follows: TGTGCCAGCAGTGAATCGGGGTTCGAGCAGTACTTC.

This clone was found a few times. This chain joins TRBV7-9 and TRBJ1-4; 8 bases are shared with TRBD1. Trimming removed 5 bases from V and 8 bases from J; junction bases left unmatched: 7. This CDR3 is built from 14 residues. Germline values: CDR1 SEHNR, CDR2 FQNEAQ (reference sequence). The CDR3 bases are TGTGCCAGCAGCCCCGACAGGGGCGACGAAAAACTGTTTTTT. This gives the protein CASSPDRGDEKLFF.

This clone was picked up a small number of times. V is TRBV27 and J is TRBJ1-5; D possibly corresponds to TRBD1 (6 bases). Per the germline V gene, CDR1 is MNHEY and CDR2 is SMNVEV (reference sequence). The germline V and J ends were trimmed by 5 bases and 7 bases, with 15 bases remaining between them. The CDR3 has 14 amino acids. CDR3: CASSRTQGTQPQHF. The CDR3 DNA is TGTGCCAGCAGTAGAACACAGGGAACCCAGCCCCAGCATTTT.

V is TRBV27 and J is TRBJ2-1, with TRBD2 matching over 8 bases. CDR3 length: 15 amino acids. Germline V gene data show CDR1 as MNHEY and CDR2 as SMNVEV (reference sequence). The trim removed 0 bases at V and 9 bases at J, leaving 7 bases unmatched. In DNA, the CDR3 is TGTGCCAGCAGTTTATCCCCGGGAGGGCCGGGTGAGCAGTTCTTC. Its protein product is CASSLSPGGPGEQFF.

This chain links TRBV2 with TRBJ2-3, with D possibly matching TRBD2 (6 bases). Germline V gene sequence: CDR1 SNHLY, CDR2 FYNNEI. V dropped 7 bases and J dropped 4 bases, with 15 bases sitting between them. This CDR3 contains 14 residues. CDR3 coding DNA: TGTGCCAGCATAGGACTAAGAGCGGCAGATACGCAGTATTTT. As protein: CASIGLRAADTQYF.

V is TRBV19 and J is TRBJ1-2; the D is unclear. Trimming removed 3 bases from V and 12 bases from J, with 26 bases in between. Germline V gene lookup returns CDR1 LNHDA and CDR2 SQIVND (reference sequence). The CDR3 consists of 16 residues. The CDR3 DNA reads as TGTGCCAGTAGTATGGGGATCGACGGTGGAAGGAGGTTTCACACCTTC. Translating gives CASSMGIDGGRRFHTF.

V and J are TRBV5-1 and TRBJ2-5; 9 nucleotides agree with TRBD1. The J call may be incorrect, as the DNA end agrees better with TRBJ2-7. This CDR3 region has 17 residues. CDR1 is SGHRS, CDR2 YFSETQ, per germline. The CDR3 reads CASSSHDGGTGRYEQYF. CDR3 nucleotide sequence: TGCGCCAGCAGCTCCCACGATGGGGGGACAGGGCGTTACGAGCAGTACTTC.

This chain joins TRBV11-3 and TRBJ2-3; D may be TRBD1 (5 bases). The CDR3 spans 14 residues. Trimming cost V 0 bases and J 4 bases, with 8 bases left between them. Looked up from germline, CDR1 is SGHNT and CDR2 is YENEEA. Here the CDR3 DNA reads TGTGCCAGCAGCTTAGATCCCAGGGCAGATACGCAGTATTTT. This encodes CASSLDPRADTQYF.

This clone occurred a few times. The rearrangement joins TRBV6-1 to TRBJ2-5, with D perhaps matching TRBD1 (6 bases). The V gene lost 6 bases and the J gene lost 1 base, with 12 bases spanning the gap. This CDR3 has 14 residues. Germline V lookup: CDR1 MNHNS, CDR2 SASEGT. CDR3 coding DNA: TGTGCCAGCAGGCCCCAGGGGCCCCAAGAGACCCAGTACTTC. Residues: CASRPQGPQETQYF.

The chain uses TRBV5-5 and TRBJ2-7; the D gene is possibly TRBD1 (9 bases). Germline V gene data show CDR1 as SGHKS and CDR2 as YYEKEE (reference sequence). This CDR3 has 16 amino acids. The V end lost 1 base, the J end lost 4 bases, and 18 bases lay between the germline ends. CDR3 nucleotide sequence: TGTGCCAGCAGCTTGCGGGGGGGACAGGGCAGTTACGAGCAGTACTTC. This codes for CASSLRGGQGSYEQYF. Filled out from reference TRBV5-5 and TRBJ2-7, the complete variable domain reads DAGVTQSPTHLIKTRGQQVTLRCSPISGHKSVSWYQQVLGQGPQFIFQYYEKEERGRGNFPDRFSARQFPNYSSELNVNALLLGDSALYLCASSLRGGQGSYEQYFGPGTRLTVT.

This chain connects TRBV4-1 to TRBJ2-2; 11 positions match TRBD2. The CDR3 covers 17 residues. Trimming cost V 1 base and J 7 bases; bases outside gene matches: 8. Per the germline V gene, CDR1 is MGHRA and CDR2 is YSYEKL. The CDR3 spells CASSQVLAGGPNGELFF. CDR3 DNA: TGCGCCAGCAGCCAAGTATTAGCGGGAGGGCCTAACGGGGAGCTGTTTTTT.

This clone was found a few times. The J gene is TRBJ1-5, the V gene TRBV7-2, with TRBD1 matching over 9 bases. The CDR3 extends over 15 amino acids. The V and J ends lost 3 bases and 6 bases, in that order; junction bases with no gene match: 6. CDR1 is SGHTA and CDR2 is FQGNSA in the germline V gene. CDR3 sequence: CASSFGDRVGQPQHF. Here the CDR3 DNA reads TGTGCCAGCAGCTTCGGGGACAGGGTTGGTCAGCCCCAGCATTTT.

This chain uses TRBV7-2 with TRBJ2-5, with TRBD1 as a possible D gene (5 bases). The V end lost 0 bases, the J end lost 4 bases, and 9 bases lay between the germline ends. Germline V gives CDR1 SGHTA, CDR2 FQGNSA. The CDR3 spans 14 residues. The CDR3 loop is CASSLAVDIETQYF. In DNA, the CDR3 is TGTGCCAGCAGCTTAGCGGTGGACATAGAGACCCAGTACTTC.

This chain's CDR3 is CASSFQNTEAFF. CDR3 sequence (DNA): TGTGCCAGCAGCTTCCAGAACACTGAAGCTTTCTTT. The chain uses TRBV7-9 and TRBJ1-1; D gene uncertain. CDR1 and CDR2 from the germline V gene are SEHNR and FQNEAQ (reference sequence). The CDR3 sequence is 12 residues long. The V end was cut by 3 bases, the J end by 1 base, with 3 bases between.